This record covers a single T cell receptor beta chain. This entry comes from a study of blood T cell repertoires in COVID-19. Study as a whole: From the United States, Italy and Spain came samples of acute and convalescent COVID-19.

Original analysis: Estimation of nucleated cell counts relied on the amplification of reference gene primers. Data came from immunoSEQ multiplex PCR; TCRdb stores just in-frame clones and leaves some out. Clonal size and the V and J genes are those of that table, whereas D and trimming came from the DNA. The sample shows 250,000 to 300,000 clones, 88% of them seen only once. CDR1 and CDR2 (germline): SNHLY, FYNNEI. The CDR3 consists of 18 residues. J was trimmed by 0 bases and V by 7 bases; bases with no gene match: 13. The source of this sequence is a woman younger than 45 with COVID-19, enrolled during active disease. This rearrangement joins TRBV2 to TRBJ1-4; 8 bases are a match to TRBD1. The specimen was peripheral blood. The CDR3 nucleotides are TGTGCCAGCATCCTGGACAGGGCCGTAGTTGCAACTAATGAAAAACTGTTTTTT. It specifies CASILDRAVVATNEKLFF.